The 19 T cell receptor beta chains given below trace back to one sample, sequenced in a study of T cell responses to AZD1222 COVID-19 vaccine (dated by TCRdb to about 2021). Per the publication, the time point label means: baseline before first vaccination. Library creation used the immunoSEQ multiplex PCR assay. Not all clones reach the TCRdb copy of this immuneACCESS table, which keeps in-frame sequences only. Checked studies attribute under half of the gap to unresolved V genes and leave the rest unexplained. Here the sample has more than 80,000 clones; under 95% occur a single time. 22% of the sample is in the top ten clones. The sample was peripheral blood, taken on day 0 of AZD1222 vaccination. These receptors were obtained from an adult in good health.

CDR3 bases: TGTGCCACCAGCAGAGTCTCGACAGGGGAGGGAAACATTCAGTACTTC. Protein sequence: CATSRVSTGEGNIQYF. This chain uses TRBV15 with TRBJ2-4; a possible D gene is TRBD1 (8 bases). Germline V gene lookup returns CDR1 LNHNV and CDR2 YYDKDF (reference sequence). CDR3 length equals 16 residues. The V and J ends lost 1 base and 6 bases respectively, with 16 bases between them. Drawing the rest from reference TRBV15 and TRBJ2-4, the complete variable domain is DAMVIQNPRYQVTQFGKPVTLSCSQTLNHNVMYWYQQKSSQAPKLLFHYYDKDFNNEADTPDNFQSRRPNTSFCFLDIRSPGLGDTAMYLCATSRVSTGEGNIQYFGAGTRLSVL.

CDR3 sequence: CASSQGGLNIQFF. DNA for the CDR3: TGTGCCAGCAGCCAAGGGGGGCTAAACATTCAGTTCTTC. V is TRBV3-1 (or the pseudogene TRBV3-2) and J is TRBJ2-1; a weak D match, TRBD1 (6 bases). The length of the CDR3 is 13 residues. Germline lookup yields CDR1 LGHDT and CDR2 YNNKEL (reference sequence). V lost 1 base, J lost 13 bases, and 14 bases lay in between.

J is TRBJ2-2 and V is TRBV5-4; TRBD1 matches at 11 bases. Germline CDR1 reads SGHNT; CDR2 reads YYREEE (reference sequence). After removal of 4 bases from V and 5 bases from J, the junction contained 7 bases not matched to a gene. This CDR3 is built from 16 residues. For the CDR3, the DNA is TGTGCCAGCAGCCAGGACAGGGGGCGTTGGACCGGGGAGCTGTTTTTT. Amino acid sequence: CASSQDRGRWTGELFF.

The V call is TRBV3-1 (or the pseudogene TRBV3-2), the J call TRBJ1-3; D gene uncertain. Trimming removed 1 base at V and 4 bases at J, with 2 bases between. The CDR3 loop spans 12 amino acids. Germline CDR1 reads LGHDT; CDR2 reads YNNKEL (reference sequence). The CDR3: CASSQGGNTIYF. CDR3 nucleotides: TGTGCCAGCAGCCAAGGAGGAAACACCATATATTTT.

The chain links TRBV23-1 to TRBJ1-6, with a weak D call TRBD1 (6 bases). TRBV23-1 is an ORF; its function is uncertain. The CDR3 extends over 16 amino acids. The V end lost 1 base, the J end lost 13 bases, and 20 bases lay between the germline ends. The CDR3 DNA sequence: TGCGCCAGCAGTCAATTGGGGGGGGCCAGGGGACTCCCCCTCCACTTT. Translation: CASSQLGGARGLPLHF.

J is TRBJ1-2 and V is TRBV7-2; D possibly corresponds to TRBD1 (6 bases). This CDR3 is built from 15 residues. V was cut by 1 base and J by 4 bases, with 13 bases left in between. Germline assignment: CDR1 SGHTA and CDR2 FQGNSA. The CDR3 DNA reads as TGTGCCAGCAGCTTAGGGTCTACAGGGACCTATGGCTACACCTTC. Translating it yields CASSLGSTGTYGYTF.

This clone was detected a few times. The chain employs TRBV6-2 or TRBV6-3 and TRBJ2-5; a possible D gene is TRBD2 (5 bases). V was clipped by 1 base and J by 1 base, with 7 bases between them. The CDR3 sequence is 14 residues long. The germline gives CDR1 MNHEY, CDR2 SVGEGT. The CDR3 DNA is TGTGCCAGCAGTTACTTCGGACTCCAAGAGACCCAGTACTTC. This codes for CASSYFGLQETQYF.

This rearrangement joins TRBV4-3 to TRBJ2-5; either TRBD1 or TRBD2 may supply D (5 bases each). The CDR3 sequence is 15 residues long. Trimming took 4 bases from V and 2 from J, leaving 14 bases between them. Germline CDR1 and CDR2: LGHNA and YSLEER. The CDR3 sequence is CASSRTGWGQETQYF. The CDR3 nucleotides are TGCGCCAGCAGCCGCACAGGTTGGGGGCAAGAGACCCAGTACTTC.

This rearrangement joins TRBV5-1 to TRBJ2-1; TRBD2 aligns across 9 bases. The junction had 4 bases not matched to a gene; V was cut back by 7 bases and J by 2 bases. Germline-derived CDR1 and CDR2 are SGHRS and YFSETQ. The CDR3 extends over 14 amino acids. The CDR3 spells CASDAGGPYNEQFF. CDR3 coding DNA: TGCGCCAGCGACGCGGGGGGGCCCTACAATGAGCAGTTCTTC.

This clone was recorded once. The chain has TRBV4-1 and TRBJ2-7; D gene uncertain. CDR1 and CDR2 from the germline V gene are MGHRA and YSYEKL. Deletions cut 1 base from V and 4 bases from J, with 11 bases between. This CDR3 has 14 amino acids. Written as DNA, the CDR3 is TGCGCCAGCAGCCAAGGGCGGAACCAATACGAGCAGTACTTC. Translation gives CASSQGRNQYEQYF.

The chain has TRBV3-1 (or the pseudogene TRBV3-2) and TRBJ1-2, with no clear D. The CDR3 loop spans 13 amino acids. CDR1 LGHDT and CDR2 YNNKEL come from the germline V gene (reference sequence). V lost 4 bases to trimming and J lost 5 bases, with 11 bases between them. The CDR3, as DNA: TGTGCCAGCAGCCTCGGCGAGGCGTATGGCTACACCTTC. It yields the protein CASSLGEAYGYTF.

The chain is built from TRBV27 and TRBJ2-3, with TRBD1 as a possible D gene (5 bases). The germline CDR1 and CDR2 sequences are MNHEY and SMNVEV (reference sequence). The CDR3 length is 14 residues. Deletions cut 2 bases from V and 8 bases from J, with 14 bases between. This CDR3 reads CASSLRQGVVTQYF. The CDR3 DNA sequence: TGTGCCAGCAGTTTACGGCAGGGTGTGGTTACGCAGTATTTT.

A few counts support this clone. This chain connects TRBV6-4 to TRBJ2-7; no definite D call. Germline V gene data show CDR1 as MRHNA and CDR2 as SNTAGT. The V gene lost 5 bases and the J gene lost 7 bases, with 9 bases spanning the gap. This CDR3 has 11 residues. The CDR3 loop is CASSRIREQYF. CDR3 nucleotides: TGTGCCAGCAGTCGCATTAGGGAGCAGTACTTC.

The V gene is TRBV7-2, the J gene TRBJ1-5, with D uncertain. This CDR3 has 15 amino acids. Germline CDR1 and CDR2: SGHTA and FQGNSA. The V gene lost 1 base and the J gene lost 5 bases, with 12 bases spanning the gap. The CDR3 region is CASSLDFDTYQPQHF. CDR3 sequence (DNA): TGTGCCAGCAGCTTAGACTTTGACACTTATCAGCCCCAGCATTTT.

The chain employs TRBV3-1 (or the pseudogene TRBV3-2) and TRBJ2-2, with D perhaps assigned TRBD1 or TRBD2 (5 bases each). The germline V gene encodes CDR1 LGHDT and CDR2 YNNKEL (reference sequence). Trimming took 4 bases from V and 0 from J, leaving 18 bases between them. This CDR3 contains 18 residues. For the CDR3, the DNA is TGTGCCAGCAGCCTCTCCGGCGCAGGGACCTCGAACACCGGGGAGCTGTTTTTT. Translated: CASSLSGAGTSNTGELFF.

The table lists this clone with a count of one. V usage is TRBV7-3 and J usage is TRBJ2-1; 9 nucleotides match TRBD2. V lost 2 bases to trimming and J lost 7 bases; unmatched junction nucleotides: 6. The germline V gene encodes CDR1 SGHTA and CDR2 FQGTGA. CDR3 length: 15 residues. For the CDR3, the DNA is TGTGCCAGCAGCTTACAACTAGCGGGCCCAAATGAGCAGTTCTTC. Its protein product is CASSLQLAGPNEQFF.

This chain uses TRBV27 with TRBJ1-2; 7 bases fit TRBD1. With V trimmed by 2 bases and J by 7 bases, 7 bases remained unmatched. Germline-derived CDR1 and CDR2 are MNHEY and SMNVEV (reference sequence). The CDR3 covers 14 residues. CDR3 DNA: TGTGCCAGCAGTTTACAGGGGGGATCGGTTGGCTACACCTTC. Its protein is CASSLQGGSVGYTF.

This clone turned up a few times. The rearrangement joins TRBV27 to TRBJ2-2; tentative D call: TRBD2 (7 bases). The ends were cut back, 6 bases at V and 5 bases at J, with 19 bases in the middle. The CDR3 length is 16 residues. Germline-derived CDR1 and CDR2 are MNHEY and SMNVEV (reference sequence). This chain's CDR3 is CASSPRGGGLTGELFF. Written as DNA, the CDR3 is TGTGCCAGCAGCCCCAGAGGGGGGGGGCTGACCGGGGAGCTGTTTTTT.

The rearrangement uses TRBV9 and TRBJ2-3, with D perhaps being TRBD1 or TRBD2 (5 bases each). V gave up 2 bases and J gave up 7 bases, with 14 bases separating them. This CDR3 has 14 amino acids. Germline V gene sequence: CDR1 SGDLS, CDR2 YYNGEE. This CDR3 is CASSVGGVTHTQYF. DNA of the CDR3: TGTGCCAGCAGCGTTGGGGGAGTCACGCATACGCAGTATTTT. The variable domain in full, completed from reference TRBV9 and TRBJ2-3, reads DSGVTQTPKHLITATGQRVTLRCSPRSGDLSVYWYQQSLDQGLQFLIQYYNGEERAKGNILERFSAQQFPDLHSELNLSSLELGDSALYFCASSVGGVTHTQYFGPGTRLTVL.